This passage covers 32 T cell receptor beta chains from one sample sequenced in a study of T-cell memory formation after mild COVID-19. TCRdb processed the 5' RACE reads anew with MiXCR; each CDR3 protein has one entry. The profile shows about 320,000 distinct CDR3 sequences, about 13% of them singletons. Material for sequencing was PBMCs or a T cell subset sorted from them (not recorded which). These receptors were taken from a man in his late teens or twenties who had mild COVID-19 (a few samples of this study predate the infection). Cell type and time point are not known.

CDR3 coding DNA: TGTGCCAGCTCTCGCGTGGGACAGTCCTACGAGCAGTACTTC. Residues: CASSRVGQSYEQYF. The rearrangement links TRBV6-2 or TRBV6-3 to TRBJ2-7; TRBD1 agrees at 7 bases. V gave up 8 bases and J gave up 1 base; unmatched junction bases: 8. Germline assignment: CDR1 MNHEY and CDR2 SVGEGT. The CDR3 loop spans 14 amino acids.

The chain couples TRBV6-5 to TRBJ2-2, with 7 bases matching TRBD1. The CDR3 runs 16 residues. Trimming took 6 bases from V and 0 from J; bases not matched to a gene: 7. Germline CDR1 MNHEY, CDR2 SVGAGI. The CDR3 DNA is TGTGCCAGCAGACGCTCCGGGACAGCGAACACCGGGGAGCTGTTTTTT. Translation: CASRRSGTANTGELFF.

This clonotype was detected a few times. This chain links TRBV4-1 with TRBJ1-1; D gene ambiguous. The V gene's germline CDR1 is MGHRA and CDR2 YSYEKL. Trimming stripped 2 bases from V and 0 bases from J, with 10 bases between. The CDR3 consists of 15 residues. The CDR3 loop is CASSQSGMMNTEAFF. CDR3 DNA sequence: TGCGCCAGCAGCCAATCAGGTATGATGAACACTGAAGCTTTCTTT.

In this sample, this clonotype turned up a few times. The chain has TRBV19 and TRBJ2-1; D possibly corresponds to TRBD2 (7 bases). Trimming pared 5 bases from V and 5 bases from J, leaving 13 bases between. The CDR3 is 14 amino acids. CDR1 is LNHDA and CDR2 is SQIVND in the germline V gene (reference sequence). The CDR3 sequence: CASSGGGRNNEQFF. CDR3 coding DNA: TGTGCCAGTAGTGGCGGGGGCCGGAACAATGAGCAGTTCTTC.

This clonotype was counted ten times or more. The chain employs TRBV20-1 and TRBJ2-7, with TRBD1 identical over 7 bases. The CDR3 contains 14 residues. Germline loops: CDR1 DFQATT, CDR2 SNEGSKA (reference sequence). V lost 3 bases to trimming and J lost 6 bases; unmatched junction nucleotides: 11. CDR3 in amino acids: CSARSDRVESEQYV. The CDR3 DNA reads TGCAGTGCTAGGAGCGACAGGGTCGAGAGCGAGCAGTACGTC.

This clonotype showed up just a few times. V gene TRBV7-2 combines with J gene TRBJ2-3; D gene uncertain. The CDR3 is made up of 15 amino acids. Trimming stripped 5 bases from V and 6 bases from J, with 18 bases between. Looked up from germline, CDR1 is SGHTA and CDR2 is FQGNSA. The CDR3: CASSPLGLAADTQYF. The DNA for the CDR3 is TGTGCCAGCAGCCCCCTTGGCCTGGCCGCGGATACGCAGTATTTT.

The CDR3 DNA is TGTGCCAGCAGCTTACGGTCTAGTAGCCGGCTAGAGACCCAGTACTTC. Translated: CASSLRSSSRLETQYF. The chain links TRBV7-9 to TRBJ2-5; D is uncertain. Germline assignment: CDR1 SEHNR and CDR2 FQNEAQ (reference sequence). Trimming cost V 2 bases and J 4 bases, with 17 bases left between them. The CDR3 is made up of 16 amino acids.

This rearrangement joins TRBV28 to TRBJ2-7; 8 bases are shared with TRBD2. With 6 bases clipped from V and 0 bases from J, the junction kept 1 base outside the gene matches. There are 13 residues in the CDR3. Germline V CDR1 and CDR2: MDHEN, SYDVKM. The chain's CDR3 is CASRTSASYEQYV. The CDR3 nucleotides read TGTGCCAGCAGGACTAGCGCCTCCTACGAGCAGTACGTC.

This clonotype was recorded many times. The J gene is TRBJ2-1, the V gene TRBV4-3; 8 bases map to TRBD2. CDR3 length: 16 amino acids. Germline V lookup: CDR1 LGHNA, CDR2 YSLEER. Germline trimming cut 0 bases from V and 0 bases from J; bases unmatched to any gene: 1. The DNA for the CDR3 is TGCGCCAGCAGCCAAGATCTAGCGGGCTCCTACAATGAGCAGTTCTTC. Translation gives CASSQDLAGSYNEQFF.

A few counts support this clonotype. This chain joins TRBV18 and TRBJ1-2; D call uncertain. The germline V and J ends were trimmed by 0 bases and 8 bases, with 7 bases remaining between them. In germline, CDR1 is KGHSH, CDR2 LQKENI. CDR3 size: 12 residues. CDR3: CASSPPKGGYTF. The DNA for the CDR3 is TGTGCCAGCTCACCACCGAAGGGAGGCTACACCTTC.

V usage is TRBV7-2 and J usage is TRBJ1-1; D is undetermined. V shed 5 bases and J shed 7 bases, with 11 bases lying between them. In germline, CDR1 is SGHTA, CDR2 FQGNSA. The CDR3 totals 12 residues. For the CDR3, the DNA is TGTGCCAGCAGCCGCAGGACGGATGAAGCTTTCTTT. Translation gives CASSRRTDEAFF. The complete variable domain, with remaining parts taken from reference TRBV7-2 and TRBJ1-1, reads GAGVSQSPSNKVTEKGKDVELRCDPISGHTALYWYRQSLGQGLEFLIYFQGNSAPDKSGLPSDRFSAERTGGSVSTLTIQRTQQEDSAVYLCASSRRTDEAFFGQGTRLTVV.

The rearrangement joins TRBV10-3 to TRBJ2-7, with D possibly being TRBD1 (6 bases). Per germline, CDR1 ENHRY and CDR2 SYGVKD. The ends were cut back, 6 bases at V and 4 bases at J, with 10 bases in the middle. The CDR3 is 12 amino acids. In DNA form, the CDR3 reads TGTGCCATCAGCTCGGACAGATACGAGCAGTACGTC. Its translation is CAISSDRYEQYV.

This clonotype was picked up many times. This rearrangement joins TRBV20-1 to TRBJ2-2; 10 bases match TRBD2. With 8 bases clipped from V and 5 bases from J, the junction kept 5 bases outside the gene matches. This CDR3 spans 13 amino acids. The V gene's germline CDR1 is DFQATT and CDR2 SNEGSKA (reference sequence). CDR3 sequence reads: CSTPSGGTGELFF. CDR3 coding DNA: TGCAGTACGCCTAGCGGGGGAACCGGGGAGCTGTTTTTT.

This clonotype was recorded a few times. V usage is TRBV6-1 and J usage is TRBJ2-7; D gene ambiguous. With 4 bases removed from V and 5 bases from J, the gap between germline ends came to 12 bases. The CDR3 has 13 residues. Germline CDR1 MNHNS, CDR2 SASEGT. The CDR3 DNA is TGTGCCAGCAGTGTATCGGCCTGGGACGAGCAGTACGTC. Its protein product is CASSVSAWDEQYV.

V is TRBV6-2 or TRBV6-3 and J is TRBJ2-2; 9 bases match TRBD1. The V and J ends lost 5 bases and 6 bases, in that order; junction bases with no gene match: 13. The CDR3 has 17 amino acids. Germline loops: CDR1 MNHEY, CDR2 SVGEGT. CDR3 DNA sequence: TGTGCCAGCAGTAACTTCTCCGGGACAGGGAGACCCGGGGAGCTGTTTTTT. It specifies CASSNFSGTGRPGELFF.

This clonotype was seen a few times. The chain is built from TRBV20-1 and TRBJ2-3; TRBD2 aligns across 10 bases. CDR3 length equals 14 residues. The junction had 5 bases not matched to a gene; V was cut back by 1 base and J by 7 bases. CDR1 and CDR2 (germline): DFQATT, SNEGSKA (reference sequence). The CDR3 DNA follows: TGCAGTGCTAGAGGACCTAGCGGGAGTAATACGCAGTATTTT. Protein product: CSARGPSGSNTQYF.

This clonotype has just a few counts. This rearrangement joins TRBV4-1 to TRBJ2-1; a weak D match, TRBD2 (6 bases). Trimming shortened V by 4 bases and J by 4 bases, and 23 bases separated the two germline ends. Germline CDR1 and CDR2: MGHRA and YSYEKL. The CDR3 has 18 amino acids. The CDR3 loop reads CASSPMGGGSGKYNEQFF. DNA for the CDR3: TGCGCCAGCAGCCCGATGGGGGGTGGGTCGGGGAAATACAATGAGCAGTTCTTC.

J is TRBJ2-5 and V is TRBV6-5, with TRBD1 matching over 12 bases. Trimming cost V 5 bases and J 5 bases; bases outside gene matches: 3. CDR3 length equals 14 residues. CDR1 MNHEY and CDR2 SVGAGI come from the germline V gene. CDR3 in DNA: TGTGCCAGCAGTGGGACAGGGGGCGCGGAGACCCAGTACTTC. This codes for CASSGTGGAETQYF.

In its sample, this clonotype was seen a few times. This CDR3 reads CASSLADSADTQYF. The CDR3 region has the DNA TGTGCCAGCAGCTTAGCGGACTCGGCAGATACGCAGTATTTT. The rearrangement uses TRBV11-3 and TRBJ2-3; D is perhaps TRBD2 (5 bases). Germline CDR1 SGHNT, CDR2 YENEEA. This CDR3 comprises 14 residues. Trimming took off 1 base at V and 4 bases at J, with 9 bases between the two ends.

The table lists this clonotype with a few counts. The V and J genes are TRBV9 and TRBJ1-1; D gene unclear. Germline assignment: CDR1 SGDLS and CDR2 YYNGEE. V lost 0 bases and J lost 0, with 9 bases in between. The CDR3 contains 15 residues. The CDR3 protein is CASSVDPGLNTEAFF. As DNA, the CDR3 is TGTGCCAGCAGCGTAGACCCGGGTCTGAACACTGAAGCTTTCTTT.

CDR3 in amino acids: CASSLTGSEVDNSPLHF. The DNA for the CDR3 is TGTGCCAGCAGCTTAACAGGGTCGGAAGTCGATAATTCACCCCTCCACTTT. The chain is built from TRBV13 and TRBJ1-6; TRBD1 might be the D (6 bases). Deletions cut 2 bases from V and 5 bases from J, with 16 bases between. Germline assignment: CDR1 PRHDT and CDR2 FYEKMQ (reference sequence). The CDR3 extends over 17 amino acids.

This clonotype came up a few times. This chain uses TRBV7-9 with TRBJ1-1; D uncertain. The CDR3 covers 16 residues. Germline V gene sequence: CDR1 SEHNR, CDR2 FQNEAQ (reference sequence). Trimming removed 8 bases from V and 3 bases from J, with 22 bases in between. The CDR3 spells CASRADGVGVDTEAFF. CDR3 nucleotides: TGTGCCAGCCGGGCCGATGGTGTCGGCGTGGACACTGAAGCTTTCTTT.

A few counts support this clonotype. This rearrangement joins TRBV5-1 to TRBJ2-5, with D perhaps matching TRBD2 (6 bases). The CDR3 is 13 amino acids. Germline V CDR1 and CDR2: SGHRS, YFSETQ. V lost 2 bases and J lost 4, with 9 bases in between. The CDR3 loop reads CASSFGGVETQYF. DNA for the CDR3: TGCGCCAGCAGCTTCGGAGGGGTAGAGACCCAGTACTTC.

This chain links TRBV5-1 with TRBJ1-6, with unresolved D. V dropped 4 bases and J dropped 7 bases, with 12 bases sitting between them. The germline V gene has CDR1 SGHRS and CDR2 YFSETQ. The CDR3 is 14 amino acids. CDR3 region: CASSIRDLNSPLHF. The CDR3 nucleotides read TGCGCCAGCAGCATACGGGATCTAAATTCACCCCTCCACTTT.

The chain carries TRBV10-3 and TRBJ2-7; 10 bases agree with TRBD1. This CDR3 has 16 residues. The germline CDR1 and CDR2 sequences are ENHRY and SYGVKD. V lost 4 bases to trimming and J lost 6 bases; unmatched junction nucleotides: 12. CDR3 in amino acids: CAISGQGANLPGEQYF. CDR3 sequence (DNA): TGTGCCATCAGTGGACAGGGGGCGAACCTCCCAGGCGAGCAGTACTTC.

This clonotype was detected only a few times. This rearrangement joins TRBV20-1 to TRBJ1-2, with D perhaps matching TRBD1 (5 bases). Germline assignment: CDR1 DFQATT and CDR2 SNEGSKA (reference sequence). The CDR3 is 11 residues long. With 6 bases removed from V and 8 bases from J, the gap between germline ends came to 13 bases. The DNA for the CDR3 is TGCAGTGCAAGGGACGTCCGGGGCTACACCTTC. Its translation: CSARDVRGYTF.

The chain carries TRBV20-1 and TRBJ1-6; TRBD1 aligns across 8 bases. Germline CDR1 reads DFQATT; CDR2 reads SNEGSKA (reference sequence). There are 14 residues in the CDR3. V gave up 6 bases and J gave up 12 bases; unmatched junction bases: 13. CDR3 loop: CSAPTGARDGPLHF. CDR3 sequence (DNA): TGCAGTGCCCCGACAGGGGCCCGGGACGGACCCCTCCACTTT.

V and J are TRBV5-1 and TRBJ2-3; D is unresolved. Germline CDR1 and CDR2: SGHRS and YFSETQ. The CDR3 extends over 12 amino acids. Between the trimmed V and J ends, which lost 4 bases and 8 bases, there was a span of 11 bases. The CDR3 coding sequence is TGCGCCAGCAGCCCCAGCCCTACTACGCAGTATTTT. It translates to CASSPSPTTQYF.

This clonotype was counted a few times. The chain joins TRBV15 to TRBJ2-3; perhaps TRBD2 as D (5 bases). CDR1 and CDR2 (germline): LNHNV, YYDKDF (reference sequence). Trimming left V 9 bases short and J 4 bases short, with 14 bases between. The CDR3 is made up of 13 amino acids. The CDR3 nucleotides are TGTGCCACGCTGCTCACCGGGGCAGATACGCAGTATTTT. As protein: CATLLTGADTQYF. Full variable domain (missing parts from reference TRBV15 and TRBJ2-3): DAMVIQNPRYQVTQFGKPVTLSCSQTLNHNVMYWYQQKSSQAPKLLFHYYDKDFNNEADTPDNFQSRRPNTSFCFLDIRSPGLGDTAMYLCATLLTGADTQYFGPGTRLTVL.

This sequence joins TRBV5-1 and TRBJ1-2; the D is unclear. V was shortened by 3 bases and J by 4 bases, with 13 bases between the two germline ends. Germline CDR1 is SGHRS and CDR2 is YFSETQ. CDR3 size: 14 residues. This chain's CDR3 is CASSWTGGGYGYTF. For the CDR3, the DNA is TGCGCCAGCAGCTGGACGGGAGGCGGCTATGGCTACACCTTC. Filled out from reference TRBV5-1 and TRBJ1-2, the complete variable domain reads KAGVTQTPRYLIKTRGQQVTLSCSPISGHRSVSWYQQTPGQGLQFLFEYFSETQRNKGNFPGRFSGRQFSNSRSEMNVSTLELGDSALYLCASSWTGGGYGYTFGSGTRLTVV.

The chain has TRBV12-3 or TRBV12-4 and TRBJ2-3; 11 nucleotides match TRBD1. The ends lost 6 bases at V and 8 bases at J; junction bases unmatched: 16. CDR3 length: 17 amino acids. The CDR3 spells CASSHVHGTGGDGTQYF. Written as DNA, the CDR3 is TGTGCCAGCAGCCACGTGCATGGGACAGGGGGGGATGGTACGCAGTATTTT.

This clonotype came up many times. The chain recombines TRBV11-2 with TRBJ2-3, with 11 bases aligning to TRBD2. The CDR3 spans 18 residues. Trimming cost V 5 bases and J 0 bases; bases outside gene matches: 10. CDR1 is SGHAT and CDR2 is FQNNGV in the germline V gene. DNA of the CDR3: TGTGCCAGCAGCCGACGGACTAGCGGGCTTTCTAGCACAGATACGCAGTATTTT. Translating it yields CASSRRTSGLSSTDTQYF.